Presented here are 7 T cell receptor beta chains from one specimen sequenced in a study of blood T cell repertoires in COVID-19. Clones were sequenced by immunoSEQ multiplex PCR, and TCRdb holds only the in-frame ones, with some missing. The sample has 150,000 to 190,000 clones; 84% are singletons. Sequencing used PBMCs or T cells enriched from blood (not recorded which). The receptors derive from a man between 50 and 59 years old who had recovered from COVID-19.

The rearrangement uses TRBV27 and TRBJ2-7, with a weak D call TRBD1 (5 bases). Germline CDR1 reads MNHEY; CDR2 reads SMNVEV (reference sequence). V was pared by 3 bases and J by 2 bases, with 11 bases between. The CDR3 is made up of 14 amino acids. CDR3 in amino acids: CASSFGDSTYEQYF. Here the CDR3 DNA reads TGTGCCAGCAGTTTTGGAGACAGCACCTACGAGCAGTACTTC.

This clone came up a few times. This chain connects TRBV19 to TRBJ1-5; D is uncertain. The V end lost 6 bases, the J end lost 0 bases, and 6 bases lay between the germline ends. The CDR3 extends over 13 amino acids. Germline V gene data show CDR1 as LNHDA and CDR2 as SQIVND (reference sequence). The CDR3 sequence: CASSPYSNQPQHF. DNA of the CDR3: TGTGCCAGTAGCCCCTATAGCAATCAGCCCCAGCATTTT.

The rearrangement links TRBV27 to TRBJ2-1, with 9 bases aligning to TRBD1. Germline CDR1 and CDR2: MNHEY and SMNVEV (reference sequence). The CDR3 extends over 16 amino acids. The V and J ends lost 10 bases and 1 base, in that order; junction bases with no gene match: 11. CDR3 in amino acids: CATQGQGKASYNEQFF. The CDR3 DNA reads TGTGCCACCCAAGGACAGGGGAAGGCGTCCTACAATGAGCAGTTCTTC.

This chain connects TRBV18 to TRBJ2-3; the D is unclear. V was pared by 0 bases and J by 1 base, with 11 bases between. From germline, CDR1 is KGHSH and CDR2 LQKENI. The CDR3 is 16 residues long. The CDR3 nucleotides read TGTGCCAGCTCACCACCGCCGTCAACGGGCACAGATACGCAGTATTTT. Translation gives CASSPPPSTGTDTQYF.

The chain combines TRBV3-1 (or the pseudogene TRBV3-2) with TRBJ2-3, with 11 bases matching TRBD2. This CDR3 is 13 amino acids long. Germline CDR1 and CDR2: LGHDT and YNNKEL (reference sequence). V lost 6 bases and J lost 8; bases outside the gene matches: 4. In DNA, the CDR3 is TGTGCCAGCAGGACTAGCGGGGTACCTACGCAGTATTTT. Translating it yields CASRTSGVPTQYF.

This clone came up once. The CDR3 DNA is TGTGCCAGCAGTCCGGGGACATTTGGAAACACCATATATTTT. Encoded protein: CASSPGTFGNTIYF. This rearrangement joins TRBV7-8 to TRBJ1-3, with D perhaps matching TRBD1 (6 bases). The V end was cut by 6 bases, the J end by 3 bases, with 12 bases between. This CDR3 is 14 amino acids long. From germline, CDR1 is SGHVS and CDR2 FQNEAQ. Full variable domain (rest looked up from reference TRBV7-8 and TRBJ1-3): GAGVSQSPRYKVAKRGQDVALRCDPISGHVSLFWYQQALGQGPEFLTYFQNEAQLDKSGLPSDRFFAERPEGSVSTLKIQRTQQEDSAVYLCASSPGTFGNTIYFGEGSWLTVV.

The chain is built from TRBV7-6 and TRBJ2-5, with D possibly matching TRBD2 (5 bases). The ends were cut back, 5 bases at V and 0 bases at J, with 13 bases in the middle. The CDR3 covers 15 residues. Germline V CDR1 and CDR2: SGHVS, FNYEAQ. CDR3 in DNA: TGTGCCAGCAGCGAAAGGGCTAGCCACCAAGAGACCCAGTACTTC. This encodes CASSERASHQETQYF. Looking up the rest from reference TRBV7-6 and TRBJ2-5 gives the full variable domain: GAGVSQSPRYKVTKRGQDVALRCDPISGHVSLYWYRQALGQGPEFLTYFNYEAQQDKSGLPNDRFSAERPEGSISTLTIQRTEQRDSAMYRCASSERASHQETQYFGPGTRLLVL.